This record looks at one T cell receptor beta chain sequence and its context. These data belong to a study of blood T cell repertoires in COVID-19. In the study overall: In each case, the material was cDNA or gDNA derived from T cells, B-cell-depleted T cells, or PBMCs.

Original analysis: For nucleated cells, counts were estimated from reference gene primer amplification. Assay: immunoSEQ multiplex PCR; the TCRdb copy retains only in-frame clones and omits some. V and J calls and clone size follow that table, whereas D and trimming were derived from the DNA. The table lists roughly 200,000 clones, approximately 91% of them singletons. The germline CDR1 and CDR2 sequences are SGHTA and FQGNSA. The CDR3 has 16 amino acids. Unmatched junction bases numbered 6, after V lost 3 bases and J lost 4 bases. The receptor was isolated from a woman in her 40s who had recovered from COVID-19. V usage is TRBV7-2 and J usage is TRBJ2-3, with 11 positions matching TRBD2. The sequenced sample was peripheral blood. As DNA, the CDR3 is TGTGCCAGCAGCTTGACTAGCGGGATGGGAGCAGATACGCAGTATTTT. It codes for CASSLTSGMGADTQYF.